This is a list of T cell receptor beta chains from one sample in a study of shared clonotypes between healthy human individuals. The method was immunoSEQ multiplex PCR; TCRdb's version includes in-frame clones alone and lacks a portion of them. The table has about 1,900,000 clones, just under 95% seen once. Sample: naive CD8+ T cells sorted from blood. All receptors derive from a man between 18 and 29 years old in good health. Each CDR3 is given with its conserved first and last residue. A D gene is named only where the DNA matches it firmly. Part of the rows lack a size; the others show once, few, many or a class for expanded clones.

TRBD1 | TRBJ1-5 | TRBV19 | once | TGTGCCAGTAGTATAGCGGGACAGCTAAATCAGCCCCAGCATTTT | CASSIAGQLNQPQHF
- | TRBJ1-2 | TRBV6-6 | once | TGTGCCAGCAGTTACTCGGCCACCGCGAACTATGGCTACACCTTC | CASSYSATANYGYTF
- | TRBJ2-7 | TRBV11-2 | - | TGTGCCAGCAGCTTAGGGGCCGGGAGCTCCTACGAGCAGTACTTC | CASSLGAGSSYEQYF
- | TRBJ1-2 | TRBV27 | - | TGTGCCAGCAGTTTATGGGGCTCTAACTATGGCTACACCTTC | CASSLWGSNYGYTF
- | TRBJ2-2 | TRBV4-3 | - | TGCGCCAGCAGCCAGGCCTATTCAAACACCGGGGAGCTGTTTTTT | CASSQAYSNTGELFF
TRBD2 | TRBJ2-5 | TRBV9 | - | TGTGCCAGCAGCGGCTCCGGGACTAGAGGCGAGACCCAGTACTTC | CASSGSGTRGETQYF
- | TRBJ1-4 | TRBV4-3 | - | TGCGCCAGCAGCCAAGATCGGGCAACTAATGAAAAACTGTTTTTT | CASSQDRATNEKLFF
TRBD2 | TRBJ2-7 | TRBV27 | - | TGTGCCAGCAGTCCCCTTAGCGGGTCCTCCTACGAGCAGTACTTC | CASSPLSGSSYEQYF
- | TRBJ1-3 | TRBV21-1 | - | TGTGCCAGCAGCAAAGGCCGACAGGGGGACAGAGGAAACACCATATATTTT | CASSKGRQGDRGNTIYF
TRBD1 | TRBJ2-3 | TRBV7-8 | - | TGTGCCAGCAGCTCTGGACAGGGGACAGATACGCAGTATTTT | CASSSGQGTDTQYF
- | TRBJ2-3 | TRBV7-9 | - | TGTGCCAGCAGCTTTACTTCAGGGCTAAGCACAGATACGCAGTATTTT | CASSFTSGLSTDTQYF
TRBD1 | TRBJ1-6 | TRBV5-4 | once | TGTGCCAGCCCCCCGGACAGGCCGAAGGATTCACCCCTCCACTTT | CASPPDRPKDSPLHF
- | TRBJ2-3 | TRBV18 | - | TGTGCCAGCTCACCACCGGGCACAGATACGCAGTATTTT | CASSPPGTDTQYF
TRBD2 | TRBJ2-3 | TRBV7-2 | - | TGTGCCAGCAGCTTAGCACTAGCGGGAGTAGATACGCAGTATTTT | CASSLALAGVDTQYF
- | TRBJ1-1 | TRBV5-6 | - | TGTGCCAGCAGCTTGAGGACAGAGGCTTTCTTT | CASSLRTEAFF
TRBD2 | TRBJ2-2 | TRBV28 | - | TGTGCCAGCAGTTTCCAGCCGGGGACTAGCGGAAACACCGGGGAGCTGTTTTTT | CASSFQPGTSGNTGELFF
- | TRBJ1-4 | TRBV7-8 | - | TGTGCCAGCAGCTTCGACGGAGAAGTGGGGGAAAAACTGTTTTTT | CASSFDGEVGEKLFF
- | TRBJ1-3 | TRBV10-3 | - | TGTGCCATCAGTGAGGAGCTCTCTGGAAACACCATATATTTT | CAISEELSGNTIYF
- | TRBJ2-1 | TRBV4-1 | - | TGCGCCAGCAGCCAAGTGTCCCAGAGCCCAGGATATGAGCAGTTCTTC | CASSQVSQSPGYEQFF
- | TRBJ2-5 | TRBV7-7 | - | TGTGCTAGCAGCCCAGAGTCCGTACTAGCTGGGCAAGAGACCCAGTACTTC | CASSPESVLAGQETQYF
- | TRBJ1-2 | TRBV6-5 | - | TGTGCCAGCAGCCTAAGCTACTCTAACTATGGCTACACCTTC | CASSLSYSNYGYTF